This TCR beta chain appears in the sequencing data of a study of blood T cell repertoires in COVID-19. CDR3 size: 15 residues. Per germline, CDR1 SGHRS and CDR2 YFSETQ. The ends lost 0 bases at V and 5 bases at J; junction bases unmatched: 6. Sequenced by immunoSEQ multiplex PCR; TCRdb stores in-frame clones only, minus some. The table lists 200,000 to 250,000 clones, around 91% of them singletons. Input material: PBMCs or T cells enriched from blood (not recorded which). This sequence originates from a man younger than 45 who had been exposed to COVID-19. The chain is built from TRBV5-1 and TRBJ2-5, with 8 positions matching TRBD2. CDR3 region: CASSLVISGAETQYF. As DNA, the CDR3 is TGCGCCAGCAGCTTGGTGATTAGCGGGGCCGAGACCCAGTACTTC.